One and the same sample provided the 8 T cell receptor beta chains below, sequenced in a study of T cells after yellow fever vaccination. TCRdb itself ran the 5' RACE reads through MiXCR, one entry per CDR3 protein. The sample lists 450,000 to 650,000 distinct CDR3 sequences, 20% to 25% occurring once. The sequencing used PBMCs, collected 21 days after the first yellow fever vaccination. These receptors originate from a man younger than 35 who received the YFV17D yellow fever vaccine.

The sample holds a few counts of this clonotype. The CDR3 here is CSVIRTGVYGYTF. The CDR3 DNA sequence: TGCAGTGTCATTCGGACAGGGGTCTATGGCTACACCTTC. This chain joins TRBV20-1 and TRBJ1-2; TRBD1 agrees at 9 bases. V dropped 7 bases and J dropped 4; count of bases not matched to a gene: 7. The germline gives CDR1 DFQATT, CDR2 SNEGSKA (reference sequence). The CDR3 sequence is 13 residues long.

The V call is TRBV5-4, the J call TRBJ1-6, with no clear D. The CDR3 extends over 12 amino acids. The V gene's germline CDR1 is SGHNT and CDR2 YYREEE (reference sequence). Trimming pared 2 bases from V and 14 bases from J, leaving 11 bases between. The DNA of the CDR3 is TGTGCCAGCAGCTTTCCTCGAGGGTCCCTCCACTTT. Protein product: CASSFPRGSLHF.

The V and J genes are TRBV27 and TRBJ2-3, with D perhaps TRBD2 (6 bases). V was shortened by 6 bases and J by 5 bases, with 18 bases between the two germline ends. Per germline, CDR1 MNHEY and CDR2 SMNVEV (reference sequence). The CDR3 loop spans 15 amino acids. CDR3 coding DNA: TGTGCCAGCAGCCAAGGGCGGGGCCCCTTAGATACGCAGTATTTT. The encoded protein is CASSQGRGPLDTQYF.

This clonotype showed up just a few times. Written as DNA, the CDR3 is TGTGCCAGCAGCCAGAATCGGGGGGCGGAAAAACTGTTTTTT. Encoded protein: CASSQNRGAEKLFF. The rearrangement uses TRBV14 and TRBJ1-4; D may be TRBD1 (6 bases). The CDR3 is made up of 14 amino acids. Germline values: CDR1 SGHDN, CDR2 FVKESK. Trimming stripped 3 bases from V and 8 bases from J, with 13 bases between.

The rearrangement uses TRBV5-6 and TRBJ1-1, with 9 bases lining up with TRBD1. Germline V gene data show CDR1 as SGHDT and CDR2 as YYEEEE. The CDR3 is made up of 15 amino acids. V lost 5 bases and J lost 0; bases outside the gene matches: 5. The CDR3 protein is CASRHGQGLNTEAFF. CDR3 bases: TGTGCCAGCAGACACGGACAGGGGCTGAACACTGAAGCTTTCTTT.

The CDR3: CASSRTPGQGWPSTNEKLFF. CDR3 in DNA: TGTGCCAGCAGCCGAACCCCCGGACAGGGGTGGCCCTCGACTAATGAAAAACTGTTTTTT. J is TRBJ1-4 and V is TRBV6-2 or TRBV6-3; 9 bases are a match to TRBD1. CDR1 and CDR2 (germline): MNHEY, SVGEGT. With V trimmed by 6 bases and J by 2 bases, 19 bases remained unmatched. The CDR3 spans 20 residues.

The DNA for the CDR3 is TGTGCCAGCAGTATGGACAGGGACAAGGAACTGTTTTTT. It specifies CASSMDRDKELFF. The chain uses TRBV4-2 and TRBJ1-4, with 8 positions matching TRBD1. Germline lookup yields CDR1 LGHNA and CDR2 YNFKEQ. There are 13 residues in the CDR3. Unmatched junction bases numbered 9, after V lost 6 bases and J lost 12 bases.

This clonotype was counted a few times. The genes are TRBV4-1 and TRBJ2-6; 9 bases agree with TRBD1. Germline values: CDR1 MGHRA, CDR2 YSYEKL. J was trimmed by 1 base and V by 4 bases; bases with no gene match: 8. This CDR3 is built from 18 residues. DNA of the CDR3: TGCGCCAGCAGCCCGAGGGGACAGGGTGGATCTGGGGCCAACGTCCTGACTTTC. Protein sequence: CASSPRGQGGSGANVLTF.